This T cell receptor (beta chain) was recovered during a study of T cell changes during pregnancy in multiple sclerosis (dated 2019 in TCRdb). Background for the entire study: The study looked at changes in the T cell repertoire across pregnancy in women with multiple sclerosis.

Remarks on this clone: No antigen is known for it. The record has no base qualities; no much larger clone is one base away.

Library preparation was by the immunoSEQ multiplex PCR assay. Here the immuneACCESS table is served through TCRdb, limited to in-frame sequences with V and J called. Missing clones are a known gap in these copies; in checked studies unresolved V genes cover under half, and the rest lacks a known reason. Present in this sample are around 56,000 clones, around 91% of which were seen just once. Under 2% of the sample is in the top ten clones. From the cysteine up to the phenylalanine, the CDR3 has a length of 14 residues. CDR3 DNA only is kept here, 42 bases in frame from base 1. Trimming at the junction amounts to 4 bases on V and 7 bases on J, and the germline ends lie 15 bases apart. According to the germline V gene (reference sequence), CDR1 reads SGHNT and CDR2 reads YYREEE.

The receptor chain draws on TRBV5-4 and TRBJ2-1; tentative D gene TRBD1, with 6 bases matching. This TCR derives from a female donor with multiple sclerosis, enrolled in a pregnancy study. The source material was peripheral blood, sampled after pregnancy. The CDR3: CASSGVGGLNEQFF. The sequence in DNA is TGTGCCAGCAGCGGGGTTGGGGGCTTGAATGAGCAGTTCTTC.